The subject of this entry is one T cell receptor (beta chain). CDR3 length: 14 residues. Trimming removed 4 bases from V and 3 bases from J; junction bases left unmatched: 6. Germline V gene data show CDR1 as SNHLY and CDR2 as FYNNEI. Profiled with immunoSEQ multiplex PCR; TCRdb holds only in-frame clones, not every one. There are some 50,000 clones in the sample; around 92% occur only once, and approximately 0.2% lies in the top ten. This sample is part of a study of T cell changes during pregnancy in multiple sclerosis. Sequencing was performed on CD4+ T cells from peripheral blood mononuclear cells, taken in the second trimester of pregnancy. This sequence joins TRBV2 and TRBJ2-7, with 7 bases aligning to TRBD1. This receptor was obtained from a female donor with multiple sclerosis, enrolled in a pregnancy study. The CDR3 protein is CASSAPRTGYEQYF. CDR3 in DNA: TGTGCCAGCAGTGCCCCGAGGACAGGCTACGAGCAGTACTTC.